What follows describes a single T cell receptor (beta chain). Its matching antigen is unknown. Data came from immunoSEQ multiplex PCR; TCRdb stores just in-frame clones and leaves some out. The table has millions of clones, approximately 94% seen once. The data derive from a study of shared clonotypes between healthy human individuals. Study conclusions and caveats: Rarefaction analysis demonstrated incomplete sorted-subset sequencing notwithstanding large depth. Among donors, sharing of clonotypes was expected to be affected by sequencing depth. Naive CD4 clonotypes were shared across a few donors at about 5.3%.

It was CD45RO-negative cells, positively selected for CCR7, that made up naive CD8 cells, with terminally differentiated effector memory CD45RA+ cells excluded. Every donor was a Caucasian adult from Nashville, Tennessee. V lost 4 bases to trimming and J lost 5 bases; unmatched junction nucleotides: 7. The CDR3 covers 17 residues. Germline CDR1 reads SGDLS; CDR2 reads YYNGEE. The rearrangement joins TRBV9 to TRBJ2-1; 15 nucleotides agree with TRBD2. This clonotype was sampled from a man younger than 30 in good health. Sequenced input: naive CD8+ T cells sorted from blood. CDR3 nucleotides: TGTGCCAGCAGCTCCGGACTAGCGGGAGGGCCGAACAATGAGCAGTTCTTC. This encodes CASSSGLAGGPNNEQFF.